The next 28 T cell receptor beta chains were all read from a single sample in a study of T cell clonality in common variable immunodeficiency. Overall study findings and caveats: Common variable immunodeficiency TCR beta sequences reportedly had fewer deletions and N-nucleotide insertions.

Clones were sequenced by immunoSEQ multiplex PCR, and TCRdb holds only the in-frame ones, with some missing. This repertoire holds about 26,000 clones, and none appear only once. These receptors lack a known antigen. Sequencing used peripheral blood mononuclear cells. The source of these receptors is a human donor with common variable immunodeficiency.

A few counts support this clone. The CDR3 end falls 3 residues outside the read, so it is completed with the germline J gene. The rearrangement uses TRBV20-1 and TRBJ1-2; tentative D call: TRBD1 (5 bases). CDR1 is DFQATT, CDR2 SNEGSKA, per germline (reference sequence). The CDR3 totals 15 residues. The CDR3 here is CSARDRGRGQQGYTF. The sequenced part of the CDR3 DNA is TGCAGTGCTAGAGATAGGGGCCGCGGCCAGCAAGGC.

This clone was detected ten times or more. The CDR3 end lies 3 residues beyond the end of the read and is filled in from the germline J gene. The rearrangement joins TRBV7-9 to TRBJ2-3; no reliable D call. Trimming took 3 bases from V and 3 from J, leaving 13 bases between them. Germline V gene lookup returns CDR1 SEHNR and CDR2 FQNEAQ (reference sequence). There are 15 residues in the CDR3. CDR3 DNA, as far as it was read: TGTGCCAGCAGCTTGGGTGCAGGTCAAACAGATACG. Translated, it gives CASSLGAGQTDT. The full CDR3 reads CASSLGAGQTDTQYF.

This clone was seen repeatedly, ten times or more. Coverage ceases 3 residues before the CDR3 finishes, and the germline J gene fills in the end. The chain uses TRBV6-2 or TRBV6-3 and TRBJ2-1; 9 nucleotides agree with TRBD2. J lost 2 bases, V lost 10 bases, and 6 bases had no gene match. The CDR3 sequence is 14 residues long. Germline V gene lookup returns CDR1 MNHEY and CDR2 SVGEGT. The CDR3 reads CATFPSGAYNEQFF. CDR3 DNA, as far as it was read: TGTGCCACCTTTCCTAGCGGGGCCTACAATGAG.

This clone was found many times. The missing CDR3 end, 3 residues past where the read stops, is filled in from the germline J gene. The chain is built from TRBV6-2 or TRBV6-3 and TRBJ1-2; D not resolved. Per the germline V gene, CDR1 is MNHEY and CDR2 is SVGEGT. Trimming took off 0 bases at V and 5 bases at J, with 16 bases between the two ends. The CDR3 sequence is 16 residues long. CDR3 DNA, as far as it was read: TGTGCCAGCAGTTACTCGAGCGGCAGCTCGCGATATGGC. Translated, it gives CASSYSSGSSRYG. The full CDR3 reads CASSYSSGSSRYGYTF.

This clone has ten or more counts. The CDR3 end lies 3 residues beyond the end of the read and is filled in from the germline J gene. The rearrangement links TRBV5-1 to TRBJ1-2; 8 bases line up with TRBD1. Looked up from germline, CDR1 is SGHRS and CDR2 is YFSETQ. After removal of 0 bases from V and 4 bases from J, the junction contained 5 bases not matched to a gene. There are 15 residues in the CDR3. The CDR3 here is CASSLGQGIIYGYTF. Incomplete CDR3 DNA: TGCGCCAGCAGCTTGGGACAGGGGATTATCTATGGC.

In this sample, this clone turned up many times. The DNA read from the CDR3 is TGTGCCAGTATTGCGGGTGGCACTGAA. Translation: CASIAGGTE. The whole CDR3 is CASIAGGTEAFF. The V and J genes are TRBV19 and TRBJ1-1; D is uncertain. The read ends 3 residues shy of where the CDR3 ends; the end is completed using the germline J gene. The length of the CDR3 is 12 residues. Germline loops: CDR1 LNHDA, CDR2 SQIVND (reference sequence). V shed 7 bases and J shed 4 bases, with 10 bases lying between them.

This clone was counted only a few times. The read is 3 residues too short to cover the CDR3 end, so that end is filled in from the germline J gene. The V gene is TRBV7-2, the J gene TRBJ2-1; 7 bases line up with TRBD1. This CDR3 region has 15 residues. V was pared by 6 bases and J by 5 bases, with 10 bases of the junction left unmatched. Germline V lookup: CDR1 SGHTA, CDR2 FQGNSA. Partial CDR3 DNA: TGTGCCAGCAGTTTACAGGGGCTACAGAACAATGAG. Protein: CASSLQGLQNNE. The complete CDR3 reads CASSLQGLQNNEQFF.

There are many counts of this clone. CDR3 DNA (partial): TGTGCCAGCAGTTACGCAGAACAAGAGACC. Its translation: CASSYAEQET. The complete CDR3 sequence is CASSYAEQETQYF. The chain has TRBV6-2 or TRBV6-3 and TRBJ2-5; D is uncertain. The sequence runs out 3 residues before the end of the CDR3; the remainder is reconstructed from the germline J gene. This CDR3 spans 13 amino acids. CDR1 is MNHEY and CDR2 is SVGEGT in the germline V gene. V gave up 2 bases and J gave up 2 bases, with 6 bases separating them.

This clone has a count of ten or more. The read is 3 residues too short to cover the CDR3 end, so that end is filled in from the germline J gene. V gene TRBV5-1 combines with J gene TRBJ1-1; D is possibly TRBD1 (5 bases). V lost 4 bases and J 4 bases, leaving 11 bases between the germline ends. CDR1 is SGHRS and CDR2 is YFSETQ in the germline V gene. This CDR3 is 13 amino acids long. CDR3 DNA, as far as it was read: TGCGCCAGCAGCAACTTCGGGGGCACTGAA. Its protein is CASSNFGGTE. The entire CDR3 protein is CASSNFGGTEAFF.

There are many counts of this clone. The CDR3 end lies 3 residues beyond the end of the read and is filled in from the germline J gene. The chain recombines TRBV19 with TRBJ2-1, with TRBD2 matching 12 bases. J gave up 0 bases and V 5 bases, and 5 bases lay outside the gene matches. The CDR3 is 17 amino acids. From germline, CDR1 is LNHDA and CDR2 SQIVND (reference sequence). Incomplete CDR3 DNA: TGTGCCAGTAGTTGGACTAGCGGGGAGAGCTCCTACAATGAG. Amino acid sequence: CASSWTSGESSYNE. The entire CDR3 protein reads CASSWTSGESSYNEQFF.

This clone was picked up many times. Sequencing ends 3 residues short of the CDR3 end; the germline J gene provides the rest. This chain uses TRBV7-3 with TRBJ2-3, with TRBD2 identical over 10 bases. V lost 4 bases and J lost 3; bases outside the gene matches: 1. The CDR3 has 14 amino acids. Germline loops: CDR1 SGHTA, CDR2 FQGTGA. CDR3 region: CASSSGLATDTQYF. The CDR3 DNA, read in part, is TGTGCCAGCAGCTCGGGACTAGCGACAGATACG.

This clone showed up many times. The CDR3 reads CASTSSGHRHYGYTF. The sequenced CDR3 bases are TGTGCCAGCACCTCTTCGGGACACCGCCACTATGGC. This sequence joins TRBV6-2 or TRBV6-3 and TRBJ1-2, with D possibly matching TRBD1 (6 bases). The observed sequence ends 3 residues before the CDR3 terminus, with the missing tail filled in from the germline J gene. Trimming shortened V by 7 bases and J by 3 bases, and 18 bases separated the two germline ends. CDR3 length: 15 amino acids. Germline-derived CDR1 and CDR2 are MNHEY and SVGEGT.

This clone was detected a few times. Read coverage stops 3 residues before the CDR3 terminus; the germline J gene supplies the remainder. V usage is TRBV6-2 or TRBV6-3 and J usage is TRBJ1-5, with TRBD1 matching 7 bases. V was clipped by 8 bases and J by 0 bases; unmatched bases: 13. Germline-derived CDR1 and CDR2 are MNHEY and SVGEGT. The CDR3 runs 17 residues. The CDR3 here is CASGAAGTDFSNQPQHF. The covered CDR3 bases are TGTGCCAGCGGAGCGGCCGGGACAGATTTTAGCAATCAGCCC.

This clone was found many times. The read gets to within 3 residues of the CDR3 end, and the germline J gene fills in the rest. The chain couples TRBV18 to TRBJ2-1, with TRBD2 identical over 11 bases. Trimming at V came to 8 bases and at J to 6 bases, leaving 6 bases not matched to a gene. CDR3 length equals 14 residues. Germline assignment: CDR1 KGHSH and CDR2 LQKENI. Incomplete CDR3 DNA: TGTGCCAGCCGTCTCGGGACTAGCGGCAATGAG. Translation: CASRLGTSGNE. The whole CDR3 sequence is CASRLGTSGNEQFF.

This clone was detected many times. The read is 3 residues too short to cover the CDR3 end, so that end is filled in from the germline J gene. The chain uses TRBV7-6 and TRBJ2-7; TRBD2 matches 7 bases. The ends lost 1 base at V and 2 bases at J; junction bases unmatched: 5. This CDR3 has 15 amino acids. Germline values: CDR1 SGHVS, CDR2 FNYEAQ. The covered CDR3 bases are TGTGCCAGCAGCTTAGGCGGGGGTCCTGCCTACGAG. It codes for CASSLGGGPAYE. The full CDR3 sequence reads CASSLGGGPAYEQYF.

This clone was counted ten times or more. The read halts 3 residues ahead of the CDR3 end, with the missing end drawn from the germline J gene. This rearrangement joins TRBV7-2 to TRBJ2-3, with a weak D call TRBD2 (6 bases). CDR3 length equals 14 residues. The V end was cut by 6 bases, the J end by 7 bases, with 17 bases between. Germline CDR1 reads SGHTA; CDR2 reads FQGNSA. The CDR3 bases that were read are TGTGCCAGCAGTCCTAGCGTGGGGCTTAATACG. Its translation: CASSPSVGLNT. The CDR3 in its entirety is CASSPSVGLNTQYF.

This clone showed up many times. The read ends 3 residues shy of where the CDR3 ends; the end is completed using the germline J gene. The chain links TRBV18 to TRBJ2-7; the D is unclear. The CDR3 totals 13 residues. Germline values: CDR1 KGHSH, CDR2 LQKENI. Trimming shortened V by 3 bases and J by 4 bases, and 10 bases separated the two germline ends. CDR3 bases read: TGTGCCAGCTCACCCCTCACTGATTACGAG. Its translation: CASSPLTDYE. The whole CDR3 protein reads CASSPLTDYEQYF.

A note on this clone: The read ends 3 residues before the CDR3 terminus; that terminus is restored from the germline J gene. The chain has TRBV20-1 and TRBJ1-2, with D possibly being TRBD1 (5 bases). Trimming stripped 8 bases from V and 6 bases from J, with 22 bases between. This CDR3 is built from 14 residues. CDR1 is DFQATT, CDR2 SNEGSKA, per germline (reference sequence). CDR3 amino acids: CSSILPAREDGYTF. The CDR3 DNA, read in part, is TGCAGTTCAATTCTCCCGGCCAGGGAAGATGGC.

Note on this clone: The CDR3 is cut off 3 residues early in the read; its end comes from the germline J gene. This chain links TRBV20-1 with TRBJ2-7; maybe TRBD1 (8 bases). The CDR3 is made up of 14 amino acids. Germline V gene data show CDR1 as DFQATT and CDR2 as SNEGSKA (reference sequence). Trimming cost V 5 bases and J 4 bases, with 18 bases left between them. The covered CDR3 bases are TGCAGTGCTCCTACAGGGGGGGTTACATACGAG. It is translated as CSAPTGGVTYE. The CDR3 reads in full as CSAPTGGVTYEQYF.

This clone was detected ten times or more. The observed sequence ends 3 residues before the CDR3 terminus, with the missing tail filled in from the germline J gene. The rearrangement joins TRBV10-1 to TRBJ2-1; the match to TRBD1 covers 12 bases. CDR3 size: 18 residues. Looked up from germline, CDR1 is WNHNN and CDR2 is SYGVQD (reference sequence). V was clipped by 6 bases and J by 7 bases; unmatched bases: 16. The covered CDR3 bases are TGCGCCAGCAGGAGGGGGCCGGGACAGGGGGCCGGGAGAAATGAG. The encoded protein is CASRRGPGQGAGRNE. The complete CDR3 sequence is CASRRGPGQGAGRNEQFF.

A word on this clone: The read is 3 residues too short to cover the CDR3 end, so that end is filled in from the germline J gene. The chain recombines TRBV7-9 with TRBJ2-1; D is unclear. This CDR3 has 15 amino acids. Trimming pared 0 bases from V and 6 bases from J, leaving 12 bases between. From germline, CDR1 is SEHNR and CDR2 FQNEAQ (reference sequence). The CDR3 loop is CASSLAGAFGNEQFF. The CDR3 DNA, read in part, is TGTGCCAGCAGCTTAGCGGGCGCTTTCGGCAATGAG. The full variable domain, completed using reference TRBV7-9 and TRBJ2-1, is DTGVSQNPRHKITKRGQNVTFRCDPISEHNRLYWYRQTLGQGPEFLTYFQNEAQLEKSRLLSDRFSAERPKGSFSTLEIQRTEQGDSAMYLCASSLAGAFGNEQFFGPGTRLTVL.

In its sample, this clone was seen many times. The read ends 3 residues shy of where the CDR3 ends; the end is completed using the germline J gene. This chain joins TRBV5-1 and TRBJ2-1; 7 nucleotides match TRBD2. The CDR3 consists of 17 residues. V shed 0 bases and J 1 base; nucleotides not matched to a gene: 7. Looked up from germline, CDR1 is SGHRS and CDR2 is YFSETQ. The CDR3 region is CASSLAPGLVSYNEQFF. CDR3 DNA (partial): TGCGCCAGCAGCTTGGCACCTGGACTAGTTTCCTACAATGAG.

In its sample, this clone was seen a few times. The missing CDR3 end, 3 residues past where the read stops, is filled in from the germline J gene. The V and J genes are TRBV7-6 and TRBJ2-2, with TRBD2 matching 7 bases. Germline-derived CDR1 and CDR2 are SGHVS and FNYEAQ. The junction had 6 bases not matched to a gene; V was cut back by 2 bases and J by 6 bases. The CDR3 runs 15 residues. The CDR3 reads CASSLQAGMAGELFF. The covered CDR3 bases are TGTGCCAGCAGCTTACAAGCGGGAATGGCCGGGGAG.

This clone was counted between two and nine times. The CDR3 end lies 3 residues beyond the end of the read and is filled in from the germline J gene. The chain employs TRBV18 and TRBJ2-7; TRBD2 agrees at 10 bases. Germline CDR1 KGHSH, CDR2 LQKENI. This CDR3 has 18 amino acids. J was trimmed by 3 bases and V by 2 bases; bases with no gene match: 13. CDR3 DNA, as far as it was read: TGTGCCAGCTCACCAAAGCCCGCGAGTAGCGGGAGGTACTACGAG. This encodes CASSPKPASSGRYYE. The whole CDR3 region reads CASSPKPASSGRYYEQYF.

This clone occurred a few times. Coverage ceases 3 residues before the CDR3 finishes, and the germline J gene fills in the end. The chain combines TRBV2 with TRBJ1-4; 7 nucleotides agree with TRBD1. With 6 bases clipped from V and 3 bases from J, the junction kept 7 bases outside the gene matches. This CDR3 contains 15 residues. Germline CDR1 reads SNHLY; CDR2 reads FYNNEI. CDR3 DNA (partial): TGTGCCAGCAGAGACGGACAGGCACCTAATGAAAAA. Amino acid sequence: CASRDGQAPNEK. The entire CDR3 reads CASRDGQAPNEKLFF.

This clone turned up a few times. The read terminates 3 residues before the CDR3 end, so the remaining end is supplied by the germline J gene. V is TRBV6-4 and J is TRBJ2-5; 11 nucleotides line up with TRBD2. The CDR3 covers 14 residues. Losses at the gene ends were 3 bases for V and 5 bases for J; bases not matched to a gene: 2. Germline V lookup: CDR1 MRHNA, CDR2 SNTAGT. This CDR3 is CASSDSGRAETQYF. The sequenced part of the CDR3 DNA is TGTGCCAGCAGTGATAGCGGGAGGGCGGAGACC.

With regard to this clone: The CDR3 goes on 3 residues after the read ends, and that part is filled in from the germline J gene. The chain has TRBV6-2 or TRBV6-3 and TRBJ1-4, with D unresolved. Per germline, CDR1 MNHEY and CDR2 SVGEGT. V lost 6 bases and J 5 bases, leaving 10 bases between the germline ends. CDR3 length equals 13 residues. The CDR3 loop reads CASRRGLNEKLFF. The sequenced CDR3 bases are TGTGCCAGCAGAAGAGGACTAAATGAAAAA.

At least ten counts were recorded for this clone. The CDR3 end is not reached by the read, which stops 3 residues before it; the germline J gene fills it in. The genes are TRBV7-2 and TRBJ2-5, with a possible D match to TRBD2 (7 bases). The CDR3 totals 13 residues. The germline gives CDR1 SGHTA, CDR2 FQGNSA. V dropped 6 bases and J dropped 5 bases, with 13 bases sitting between them. CDR3 sequence reads: CASRRGGVETQYF. The DNA read from the CDR3 is TGTGCCAGCAGGAGAGGGGGGGTGGAGACC.